This is a list of T cell receptor beta chains from one sample in a study of the immune and genomic landscape of osteosarcoma. Some clones are missing from TCRdb's copy, which holds only in-frame ones; the method was immunoSEQ multiplex PCR. The sample records 300 to 500 clones, under 75% being singletons. Sequencing was done on a sample of metastatic tumor tissue from the lung. These receptors were taken from a man between 18 and 35 years old with osteosarcoma. Each CDR3 is given with its conserved first and last residue. Size is stated for part of the rows, as once, few or many counts, or as a class when the clone is expanded.

abundance: -
v_gene: TRBV18
CDR3aa: CASSPSQGRVNYGYTF

abundance: -
v_gene: TRBV7-2
CDR3aa: CASSITSGKHNEQFF

abundance: -
v_gene: TRBV9
CDR3aa: CASTDPAGSGELFF

abundance: -
v_gene: TRBV7-2
CDR3aa: CASSFFYNEQFF

abundance: -
v_gene: TRBV7-2
CDR3aa: CASSYLAGGYNEQFF

abundance: -
v_gene: TRBV7-2
CDR3aa: CASSLHLGGIDNEQFF

abundance: -
v_gene: TRBV6-1
CDR3aa: CASNLQSSGNTIYF

abundance: -
v_gene: TRBV27
CDR3aa: CASSLYGPPYEQYF

abundance: -
v_gene: TRBV27
CDR3aa: CASTQQGGSSYEQYF

abundance: few
v_gene: TRBV28
CDR3aa: CATRQGNYNEQFF

abundance: few
v_gene: TRBV7-2
CDR3aa: CASSLDGPLDEQFF

abundance: few
v_gene: TRBV7-9
CDR3aa: CASSLDHGYTF

abundance: -
v_gene: TRBV6-5
CDR3aa: CASSYGTSGSNEQFF

abundance: -
v_gene: TRBV7-2
CDR3aa: CASSQKPSTDTQYF

abundance: once
v_gene: TRBV7-2
CDR3aa: CASSALAGRGFTDTQYF

abundance: -
v_gene: TRBV7-2
CDR3aa: CASSLTSGAHNEQFF

abundance: -
v_gene: TRBV27
CDR3aa: CASRSGAYGYTF

abundance: -
v_gene: TRBV28
CDR3aa: CASSLGPGTQWGTDYMNTEAFF

abundance: -
v_gene: TRBV2
CDR3aa: CASTKGTANAYGYTF

abundance: -
v_gene: TRBV6-1
CDR3aa: CASSGFPEQSRANVLTF

abundance: -
v_gene: TRBV4-3
CDR3aa: CASSQEDTSSTDTQYF

abundance: -
v_gene: TRBV6-5
CDR3aa: CAARDDRNEQFF

abundance: -
v_gene: TRBV18
CDR3aa: CASSPGPHTGELFF

abundance: -
v_gene: TRBV15
CDR3aa: CATSRDRRQDYYGYTF

abundance: -
v_gene: TRBV5-4
CDR3aa: CASHRLPGKTYGYTF

abundance: -
v_gene: TRBV7-2
CDR3aa: CASSLTSGRHNEQFF

abundance: once
v_gene: TRBV6-6
CDR3aa: CASSYGTGITEAFF

abundance: few
v_gene: TRBV5-1
CDR3aa: CASSLDRLREKLFF

abundance: -
v_gene: TRBV19
CDR3aa: CASTEVRDSLGGYTF

abundance: -
v_gene: TRBV19
CDR3aa: CASSIGQPDSNQPQHF

abundance: -
v_gene: TRBV7-2
CDR3aa: CASSPSPSQGAVGNTIYF

abundance: -
v_gene: TRBV28
CDR3aa: CASSLRGGSTRTYEQYF

abundance: -
v_gene: TRBV27
CDR3aa: CASKGNAWAKNIQYF

abundance: -
v_gene: TRBV7-9
CDR3aa: CASSPSAPQPVGNTEAFF

abundance: -
v_gene: TRBV9
CDR3aa: CASSVGQPSSYNEQFF

abundance: once
v_gene: TRBV7-2
CDR3aa: CASSLAGGGGSDTQYF

abundance: -
v_gene: TRBV7-2
CDR3aa: CASSGLVSGNEQFF

abundance: -
v_gene: TRBV7-9
CDR3aa: CASSPWDLSSYEQYF

abundance: -
v_gene: TRBV6-5
CDR3aa: CASSPGQGAYEQYF

abundance: -
v_gene: TRBV13
CDR3aa: CASSSRLAGYNEQFF

abundance: few
v_gene: TRBV28
CDR3aa: CASSSPENTEAFF

abundance: hyperexpanded
v_gene: TRBV7-9
CDR3aa: CASSSPGTENYGYTF

abundance: -
v_gene: TRBV7-2
CDR3aa: CASGLIVSTDTQYF

abundance: -
v_gene: TRBV2
CDR3aa: CASMGSNNEQFF

abundance: -
v_gene: TRBV7-2
CDR3aa: CASSSATPNFGEQYF

abundance: -
v_gene: TRBV28
CDR3aa: CASSMESLTQSRANVLTF

abundance: -
v_gene: TRBV9
CDR3aa: CASSVLSTYTNTGELFF

abundance: -
v_gene: TRBV25-1
CDR3aa: CASSGTGDYNEQFF

abundance: few
v_gene: TRBV18
CDR3aa: CASSPPSSSYNEQFF

abundance: -
v_gene: TRBV5-5
CDR3aa: CASSLIGPSYNEQFF

abundance: -
v_gene: TRBV5-6
CDR3aa: CASSPRSRTGELFF

abundance: -
v_gene: TRBV7-9
CDR3aa: CASSQGGQGDEKLFF

abundance: -
v_gene: TRBV7-7
CDR3aa: CASSLGPSTGELFF

abundance: -
v_gene: TRBV13
CDR3aa: CASSPRQAGYNEQFF

abundance: -
v_gene: TRBV6-6
CDR3aa: CASRSTSGMFYEQYF